The 17 T cell receptor beta chains presented below share a single source sample, sequenced in a study of blood T cell repertoires in COVID-19. Sequencing used immunoSEQ multiplex PCR; TCRdb keeps in-frame clones, though not all of them. The table lists around 360,000 clones, approximately 87% of them singletons. The sample was peripheral blood. These TCRs come from a woman in her twenties or thirties with COVID-19, enrolled during active disease.

The V call is TRBV7-2, the J call TRBJ2-3; 8 bases line up with TRBD2. This CDR3 has 16 amino acids. Trimming removed 4 bases from V and 1 base from J; junction bases left unmatched: 7. In germline, CDR1 is SGHTA, CDR2 FQGNSA. The CDR3 region is CASSSPLTSGTDTQYF. CDR3 in DNA: TGTGCCAGCAGCTCTCCCCTGACTAGCGGCACAGATACGCAGTATTTT.

The chain combines TRBV29-1 with TRBJ2-7; 14 bases align to TRBD2. The V gene end was trimmed by 4 bases and the J gene end by 9 bases; junction bases not matched to a gene: 8. This CDR3 is 14 amino acids long. Germline CDR1 is SQVTM and CDR2 is ANQGSEA. In DNA form, the CDR3 reads TGCAGCGTTGGGGGGGGACTAGCGGGAGATCTGCAGTACTTC. Translation: CSVGGGLAGDLQYF.

This chain connects TRBV7-2 to TRBJ1-6; D gene ambiguous. V was clipped by 5 bases and J by 0 bases, with 8 bases between them. The V gene's germline CDR1 is SGHTA and CDR2 FQGNSA. This CDR3 is built from 15 residues. The CDR3 sequence is CASSPQSSYNSPLHF. The DNA for the CDR3 is TGTGCCAGCAGCCCACAGAGCTCCTATAATTCACCCCTCCACTTT.

The chain carries TRBV2 and TRBJ1-4, with 8 bases aligning to TRBD1. The V and J ends lost 8 bases and 8 bases, in that order; junction bases with no gene match: 10. The CDR3 consists of 14 residues. Germline CDR1 SNHLY, CDR2 FYNNEI. The CDR3 here is CASGTGGTWEKLFF. CDR3 bases: TGTGCCAGCGGAACAGGGGGGACCTGGGAAAAACTGTTTTTT. Combining the CDR3 with reference TRBV2 and TRBJ1-4 gives the whole variable domain EPEVTQTPSHQVTQMGQEVILRCVPISNHLYFYWYRQILGQKVEFLVSFYNNEISEKSEIFDDQFSVERPDGSNFTLKIRSTKLEDSAMYFCASGTGGTWEKLFFGSGTQLSVL.

The chain couples TRBV12-3 or TRBV12-4 to TRBJ1-1; D gene unclear. V was shortened by 5 bases and J by 11 bases, with 15 bases between the two germline ends. There are 12 residues in the CDR3. CDR3 region: CASSPDSYRAFF. CDR3 nucleotides: TGTGCCAGCAGTCCGGACTCTTACCGGGCTTTCTTT.

The chain couples TRBV6-2 or TRBV6-3 to TRBJ2-7; 11 positions match TRBD2. With 6 bases clipped from V and 4 bases from J, the junction kept 5 bases outside the gene matches. Germline V gene data show CDR1 as MNHEY and CDR2 as SVGEGT. The CDR3 covers 14 residues. DNA for the CDR3: TGTGCCAGCAGCGACCTAGCGGGAGGTTACGAGCAGTACTTC. Its translation is CASSDLAGGYEQYF.

The chain recombines TRBV5-1 with TRBJ2-7; 7 nucleotides agree with TRBD1. Trimming at V came to 2 bases and at J to 1 base, leaving 3 bases not matched to a gene. The CDR3 is 14 amino acids. Germline loops: CDR1 SGHRS, CDR2 YFSETQ. The chain's CDR3 is CASSLVTGSYEQYF. CDR3 nucleotides: TGCGCCAGCAGCTTAGTGACAGGGTCCTACGAGCAGTACTTC.

The CDR3 DNA follows: TGTGCCAGTACAGACACTCCCTACGAGCAGTACTTC. Amino acids: CASTDTPYEQYF. This chain links TRBV19 with TRBJ2-7; D gene ambiguous. This CDR3 has 12 amino acids. CDR1 and CDR2 (germline): LNHDA, SQIVND (reference sequence). The ends were cut back, 7 bases at V and 2 bases at J, with 9 bases in the middle. Drawing the rest from reference TRBV19 and TRBJ2-7, the complete variable domain is DGGITQSPKYLFRKEGQNVTLSCEQNLNHDAMYWYRQDPGQGLRLIYYSQIVNDFQKGDIAEGYSVSREKKESFPLTVTSAQKNPTAFYLCASTDTPYEQYFGPGTRLTVT.

The chain uses TRBV27 and TRBJ2-7, with 12 bases that match TRBD2. Trimming cost V 4 bases and J 2 bases; bases outside gene matches: 9. This CDR3 has 17 residues. Per germline, CDR1 MNHEY and CDR2 SMNVEV (reference sequence). The CDR3 loop reads CASSYASGRALPYEQYF. The CDR3 DNA reads as TGTGCCAGCAGTTATGCTAGCGGGAGGGCCCTACCCTACGAGCAGTACTTC.

The CDR3 DNA is TGTGCCAGCAGCTTGAGGGACAGGACCTATGGCTACACCTTC. Protein: CASSLRDRTYGYTF. This chain uses TRBV11-3 with TRBJ1-2, with TRBD1 matching over 8 bases. The CDR3 spans 14 residues. Germline V lookup: CDR1 SGHNT, CDR2 YENEEA. Germline trimming cut 3 bases from V and 4 bases from J; bases unmatched to any gene: 4.

As DNA, the CDR3 is TGTGCCAGCAGTACTAGCGGGACTACTTGGGAGCAGTACTTC. This sequence encodes CASSTSGTTWEQYF. The V and J genes are TRBV28 and TRBJ2-7; 10 bases are a match to TRBD2. Germline loops: CDR1 MDHEN, CDR2 SYDVKM. There are 14 residues in the CDR3. The ends lost 5 bases at V and 7 bases at J; junction bases unmatched: 8.

The J gene is TRBJ2-1, the V gene TRBV12-3 or TRBV12-4; possibly TRBD2 for D (5 bases). This CDR3 spans 10 amino acids. Trimming left V 11 bases short and J 15 bases short, with 17 bases between. The CDR3 region has the DNA TGTGCCCCCGAGCGGAGTCCGACGTTCTTC. Its translation: CAPERSPTFF.

V usage is TRBV6-5 and J usage is TRBJ1-4, with D possibly being TRBD1 (5 bases). This CDR3 is built from 12 residues. Germline-derived CDR1 and CDR2 are MNHEY and SVGAGI. The ends were cut back, 5 bases at V and 8 bases at J, with 9 bases in the middle. The CDR3 nucleotides are TGTGCCAGCAGTCGGGGGGGAGAAAAACTGTTTTTT. This sequence encodes CASSRGGEKLFF.

The J gene is TRBJ2-3, the V gene TRBV6-6; TRBD2 matches 14 bases. J was trimmed by 0 bases and V by 6 bases; bases with no gene match: 11. This CDR3 is 19 amino acids long. In germline, CDR1 is MNHNY, CDR2 SVGAGI (reference sequence). The CDR3 protein is CASRRLAGGLTQSTDTQYF. Written as DNA, the CDR3 is TGTGCCAGCAGGCGACTAGCGGGAGGGTTAACCCAAAGCACAGATACGCAGTATTTT.

This clone turned up a few times. This rearrangement joins TRBV28 to TRBJ2-7; 10 bases are shared with TRBD1. Germline CDR1 and CDR2: MDHEN and SYDVKM. The CDR3 covers 17 residues. Trimming cost V 3 bases and J 3 bases; bases outside gene matches: 11. CDR3 nucleotide sequence: TGTGCCAGCAGTTTTACACTTCCCGGGACAGGGGACTACGAGCAGTACTTC. Protein: CASSFTLPGTGDYEQYF.

This clone occurred a few times. Compared with germline, one end of the junction differs, possibly owing to a read error. CDR3 amino acids: CASSQIQGTSGTF. In DNA form, the CDR3 reads TGCGCCAGCAGCCAGATCCAGGGGACTAGCGGGACCTTC. The J gene is TRBJ2-7, the V gene TRBV4-1, with TRBD2 matching over 13 bases. The V gene's germline CDR1 is MGHRA and CDR2 YSYEKL. The CDR3 contains 13 residues.

The J gene is TRBJ2-7, the V gene TRBV7-9; 8 bases are shared with TRBD2. Germline V gene sequence: CDR1 SEHNR, CDR2 FQNEAQ (reference sequence). The CDR3 loop spans 16 amino acids. V gave up 3 bases and J gave up 5 bases; unmatched junction bases: 12. The CDR3 DNA reads TGTGCCAGCAGCTTTCCGACGGGACTAGGTTCCCACGAGCAGTACTTC. Its protein product is CASSFPTGLGSHEQYF.